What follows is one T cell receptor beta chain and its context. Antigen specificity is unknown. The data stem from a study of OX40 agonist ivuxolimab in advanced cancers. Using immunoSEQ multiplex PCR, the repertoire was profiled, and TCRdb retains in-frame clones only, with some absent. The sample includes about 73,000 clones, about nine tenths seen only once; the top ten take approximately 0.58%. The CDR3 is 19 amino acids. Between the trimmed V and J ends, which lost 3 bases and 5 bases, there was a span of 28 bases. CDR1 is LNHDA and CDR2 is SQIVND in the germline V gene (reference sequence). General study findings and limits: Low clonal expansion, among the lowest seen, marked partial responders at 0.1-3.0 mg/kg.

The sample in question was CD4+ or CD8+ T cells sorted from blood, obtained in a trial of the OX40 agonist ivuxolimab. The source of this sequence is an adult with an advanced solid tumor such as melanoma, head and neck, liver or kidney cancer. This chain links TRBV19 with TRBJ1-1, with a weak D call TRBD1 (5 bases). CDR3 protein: CASSITVFVAGHRGTEAFF. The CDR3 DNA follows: TGTGCCAGTAGTATCACCGTTTTCGTGGCAGGGCATAGGGGAACTGAAGCTTTCTTT.